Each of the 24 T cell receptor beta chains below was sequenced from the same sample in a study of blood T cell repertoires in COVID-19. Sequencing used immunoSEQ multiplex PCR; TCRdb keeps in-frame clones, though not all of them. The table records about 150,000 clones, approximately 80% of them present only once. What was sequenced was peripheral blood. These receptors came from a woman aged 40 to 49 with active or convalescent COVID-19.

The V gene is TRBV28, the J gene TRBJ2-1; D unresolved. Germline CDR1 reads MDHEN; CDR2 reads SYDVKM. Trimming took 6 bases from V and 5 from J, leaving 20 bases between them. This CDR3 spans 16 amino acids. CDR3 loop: CASSLRPTSNHNEQFF. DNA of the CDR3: TGTGCCAGCAGCCTTAGACCGACTTCGAACCACAATGAGCAGTTCTTC.

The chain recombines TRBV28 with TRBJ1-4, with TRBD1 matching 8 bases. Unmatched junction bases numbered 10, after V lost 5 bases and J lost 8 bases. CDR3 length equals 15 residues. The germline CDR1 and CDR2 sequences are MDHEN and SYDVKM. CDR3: CASSITQGAGEKLFF. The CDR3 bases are TGTGCCAGCAGTATAACCCAGGGGGCCGGCGAAAAACTGTTTTTT.

This CDR3 reads CASSSRWSTNEKLFF. The CDR3 DNA follows: TGTGCCAGCAGTTCCAGGTGGTCAACTAATGAAAAACTGTTTTTT. The chain couples TRBV27 to TRBJ1-4; D gene unclear. Trimming cost V 4 bases and J 0 bases, with 9 bases left between them. CDR3 size: 15 residues. Germline-derived CDR1 and CDR2 are MNHEY and SMNVEV (reference sequence).

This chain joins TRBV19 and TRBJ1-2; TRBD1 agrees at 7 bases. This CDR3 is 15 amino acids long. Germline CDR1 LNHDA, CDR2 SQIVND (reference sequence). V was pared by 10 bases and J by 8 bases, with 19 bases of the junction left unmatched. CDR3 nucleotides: TGTGCCACCTCCCAAGAGAGACAGGGAAAGAGGGGCTACACCTTC. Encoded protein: CATSQERQGKRGYTF.

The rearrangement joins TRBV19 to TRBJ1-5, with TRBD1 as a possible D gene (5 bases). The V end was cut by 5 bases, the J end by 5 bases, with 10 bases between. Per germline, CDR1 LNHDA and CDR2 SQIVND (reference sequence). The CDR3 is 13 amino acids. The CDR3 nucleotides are TGTGCCAGTAGTTTTCGGGACTATCAGCCCCAGCATTTT. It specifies CASSFRDYQPQHF.

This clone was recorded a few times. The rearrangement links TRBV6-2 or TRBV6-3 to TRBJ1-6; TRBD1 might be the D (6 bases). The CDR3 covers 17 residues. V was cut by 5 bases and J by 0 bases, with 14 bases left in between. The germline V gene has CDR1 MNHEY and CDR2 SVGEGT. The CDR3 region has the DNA TGTGCCAGCAGTCACCCTACAGGGAACTCCTATAATTCACCCCTCCACTTT. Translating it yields CASSHPTGNSYNSPLHF.

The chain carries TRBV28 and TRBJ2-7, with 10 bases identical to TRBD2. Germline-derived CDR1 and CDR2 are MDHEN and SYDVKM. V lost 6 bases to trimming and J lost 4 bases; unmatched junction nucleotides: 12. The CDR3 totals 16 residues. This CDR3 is CASSPLQREGQYEQYF. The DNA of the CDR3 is TGTGCCAGCAGCCCCCTCCAGCGGGAGGGCCAGTACGAGCAGTACTTC. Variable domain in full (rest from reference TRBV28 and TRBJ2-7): DVKVTQSSRYLVKRTGEKVFLECVQDMDHENMFWYRQDPGLGLRLIYFSYDVKMKEKGDIPEGYSVSREKKERFSLILESASTNQTSMYLCASSPLQREGQYEQYFGPGTRLTVT.

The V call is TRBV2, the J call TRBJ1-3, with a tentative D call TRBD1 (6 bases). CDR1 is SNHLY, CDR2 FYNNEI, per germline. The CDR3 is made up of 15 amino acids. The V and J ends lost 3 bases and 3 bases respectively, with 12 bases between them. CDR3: CASSDRGLYGNTIYF. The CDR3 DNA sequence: TGTGCCAGCAGTGACAGGGGCCTTTATGGAAACACCATATATTTT.

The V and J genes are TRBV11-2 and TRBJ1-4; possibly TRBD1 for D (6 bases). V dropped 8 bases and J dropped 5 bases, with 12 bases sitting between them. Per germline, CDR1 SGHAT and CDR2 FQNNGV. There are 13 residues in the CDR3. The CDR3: CASSGHMNEKLFF. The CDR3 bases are TGTGCCAGCTCGGGACACATGAATGAAAAACTGTTTTTT.

CDR3 region: CASSFYGTGYEQYF. The CDR3 coding sequence is TGTGCCAGCAGTTTCTACGGGACAGGGTACGAGCAGTACTTC. The chain couples TRBV6-5 to TRBJ2-7; the match to TRBD1 covers 9 bases. In germline, CDR1 is MNHEY, CDR2 SVGAGI. The CDR3 extends over 14 amino acids. Losses at the gene ends were 4 bases for V and 4 bases for J; bases not matched to a gene: 5.

CDR3 loop: CASPPGRVSNQPQHF. In DNA form, the CDR3 reads TGTGCCAGCCCCCCCGGGAGGGTGAGCAATCAGCCCCAGCATTTT. The chain combines TRBV21-1 with TRBJ1-5. TRBV21-1 is a listed pseudogene. The CDR3 runs 15 residues.

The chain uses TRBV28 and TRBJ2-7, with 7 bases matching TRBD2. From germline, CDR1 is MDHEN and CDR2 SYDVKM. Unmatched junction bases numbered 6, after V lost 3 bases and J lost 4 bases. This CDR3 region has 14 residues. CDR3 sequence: CASSFGGVRYEQYF. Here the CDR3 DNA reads TGTGCCAGCAGTTTTGGGGGGGTCAGATACGAGCAGTACTTC. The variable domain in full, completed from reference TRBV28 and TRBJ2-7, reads DVKVTQSSRYLVKRTGEKVFLECVQDMDHENMFWYRQDPGLGLRLIYFSYDVKMKEKGDIPEGYSVSREKKERFSLILESASTNQTSMYLCASSFGGVRYEQYFGPGTRLTVT.

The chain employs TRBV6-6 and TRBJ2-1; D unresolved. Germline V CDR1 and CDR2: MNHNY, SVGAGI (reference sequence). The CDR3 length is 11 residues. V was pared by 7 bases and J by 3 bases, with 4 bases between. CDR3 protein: CASTYYNEQFF. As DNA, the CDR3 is TGTGCCAGCACCTACTACAATGAGCAGTTCTTC.

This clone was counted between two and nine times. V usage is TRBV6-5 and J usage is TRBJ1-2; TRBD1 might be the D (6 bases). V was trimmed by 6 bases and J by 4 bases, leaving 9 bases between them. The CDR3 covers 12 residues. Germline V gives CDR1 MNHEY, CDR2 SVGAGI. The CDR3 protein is CASRETGYGYTF. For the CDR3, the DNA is TGTGCCAGCAGGGAGACAGGCTATGGCTACACCTTC.

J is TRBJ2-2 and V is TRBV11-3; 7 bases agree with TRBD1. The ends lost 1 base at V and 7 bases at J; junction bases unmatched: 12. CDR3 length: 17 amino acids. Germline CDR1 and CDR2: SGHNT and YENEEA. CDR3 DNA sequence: TGTGCCAGCAGCTTAGTAGGGGGACAGTATTCCGGCGGGGAGCTGTTTTTT. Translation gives CASSLVGGQYSGGELFF.

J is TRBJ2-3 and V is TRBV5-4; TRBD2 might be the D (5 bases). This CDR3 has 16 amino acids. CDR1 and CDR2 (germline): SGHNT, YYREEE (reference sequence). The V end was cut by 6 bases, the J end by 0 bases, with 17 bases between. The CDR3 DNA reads TGTGCCAGCAAGATGGTACAAGGACTGAGCACAGATACGCAGTATTTT. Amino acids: CASKMVQGLSTDTQYF. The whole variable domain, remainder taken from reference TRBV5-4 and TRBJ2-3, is ETGVTQSPTHLIKTRGQQVTLRCSSQSGHNTVSWYQQALGQGPQFIFQYYREEENGRGNFPPRFSGLQFPNYSSELNVNALELDDSALYLCASKMVQGLSTDTQYFGPGTRLTVL.

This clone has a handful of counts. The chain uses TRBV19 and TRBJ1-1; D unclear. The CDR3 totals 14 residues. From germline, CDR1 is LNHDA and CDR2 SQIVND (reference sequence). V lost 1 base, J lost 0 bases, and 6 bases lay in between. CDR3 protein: CASSIGLLNTEAFF. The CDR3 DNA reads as TGTGCCAGTAGTATAGGACTCCTGAACACTGAAGCTTTCTTT.

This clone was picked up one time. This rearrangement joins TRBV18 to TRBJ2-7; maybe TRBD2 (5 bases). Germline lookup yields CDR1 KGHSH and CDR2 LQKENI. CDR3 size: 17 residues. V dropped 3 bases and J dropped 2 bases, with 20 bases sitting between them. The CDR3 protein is CASSPSMSGILTYEQYF. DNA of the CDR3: TGTGCCAGCTCACCCTCCATGTCGGGAATTCTAACCTACGAGCAGTACTTC.

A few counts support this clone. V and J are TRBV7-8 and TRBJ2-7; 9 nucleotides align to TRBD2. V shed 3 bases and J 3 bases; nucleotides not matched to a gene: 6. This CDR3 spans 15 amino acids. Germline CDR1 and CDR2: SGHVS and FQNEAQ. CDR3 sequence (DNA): TGTGCCAGCAGCTTCCGGCTAGCGGGGTACTACGAGCAGTACTTC. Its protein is CASSFRLAGYYEQYF.

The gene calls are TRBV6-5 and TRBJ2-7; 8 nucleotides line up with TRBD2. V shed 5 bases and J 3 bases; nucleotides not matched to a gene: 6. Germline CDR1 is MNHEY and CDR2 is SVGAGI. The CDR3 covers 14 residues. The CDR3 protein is CASSRLASFYEQYF. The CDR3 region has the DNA TGTGCCAGCAGTCGACTAGCGTCCTTCTACGAGCAGTACTTC.

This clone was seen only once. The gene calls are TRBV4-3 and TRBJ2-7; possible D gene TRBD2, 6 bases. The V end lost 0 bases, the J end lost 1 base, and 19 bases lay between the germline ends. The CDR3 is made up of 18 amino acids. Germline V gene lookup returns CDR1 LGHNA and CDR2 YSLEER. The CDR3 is CASSQDGPEGLASYEQYF. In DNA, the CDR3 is TGCGCCAGCAGCCAAGATGGACCGGAGGGACTTGCGTCCTACGAGCAGTACTTC.

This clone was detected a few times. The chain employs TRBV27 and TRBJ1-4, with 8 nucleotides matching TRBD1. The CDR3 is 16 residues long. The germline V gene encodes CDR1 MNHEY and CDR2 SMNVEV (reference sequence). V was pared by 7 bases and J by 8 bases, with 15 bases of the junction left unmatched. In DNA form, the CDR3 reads TGTGCCAGCACCAGTTTGACGGGAGACAGGGGCGAAAAACTGTTTTTT. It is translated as CASTSLTGDRGEKLFF.

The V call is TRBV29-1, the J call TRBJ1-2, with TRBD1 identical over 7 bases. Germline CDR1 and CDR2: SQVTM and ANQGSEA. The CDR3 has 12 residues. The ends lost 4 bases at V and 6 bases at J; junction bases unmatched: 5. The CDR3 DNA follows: TGCAGCGTTGGGAGGGGGCGGGATGGCTACACCTTC. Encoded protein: CSVGRGRDGYTF.

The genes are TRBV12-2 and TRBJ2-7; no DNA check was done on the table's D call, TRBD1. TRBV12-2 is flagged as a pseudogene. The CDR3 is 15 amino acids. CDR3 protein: CASRHGTGAYYEQYF. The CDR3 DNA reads TGTGCAAGTCGTCATGGGACAGGGGCTTACTACGAGCAGTACTTC.